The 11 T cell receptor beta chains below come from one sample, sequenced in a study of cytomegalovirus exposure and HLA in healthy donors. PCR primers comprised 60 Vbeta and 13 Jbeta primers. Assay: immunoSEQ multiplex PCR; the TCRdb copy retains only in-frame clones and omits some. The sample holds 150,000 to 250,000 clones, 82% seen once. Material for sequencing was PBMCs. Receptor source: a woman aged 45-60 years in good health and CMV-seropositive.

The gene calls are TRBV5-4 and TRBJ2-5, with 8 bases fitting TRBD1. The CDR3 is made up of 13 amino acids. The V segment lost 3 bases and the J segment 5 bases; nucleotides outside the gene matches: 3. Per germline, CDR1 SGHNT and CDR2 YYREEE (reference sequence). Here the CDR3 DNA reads TGTGCCAGCAGCTCAGGGGGCTCGGAGACCCAGTACTTC. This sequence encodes CASSSGGSETQYF.

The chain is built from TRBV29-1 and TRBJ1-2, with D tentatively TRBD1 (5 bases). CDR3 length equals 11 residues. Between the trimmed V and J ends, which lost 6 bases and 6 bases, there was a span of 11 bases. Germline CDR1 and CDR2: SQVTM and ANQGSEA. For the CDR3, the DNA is TGCAGCGTGGGGTCAGGGAATGGCTACACCTTC. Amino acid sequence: CSVGSGNGYTF.

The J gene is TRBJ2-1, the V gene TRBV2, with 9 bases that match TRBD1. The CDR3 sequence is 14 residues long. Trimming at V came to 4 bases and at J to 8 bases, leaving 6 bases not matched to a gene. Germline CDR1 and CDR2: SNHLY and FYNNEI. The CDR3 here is CASSAGQGIDEQFF. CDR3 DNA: TGTGCCAGCAGTGCGGGACAGGGCATAGATGAGCAGTTCTTC.

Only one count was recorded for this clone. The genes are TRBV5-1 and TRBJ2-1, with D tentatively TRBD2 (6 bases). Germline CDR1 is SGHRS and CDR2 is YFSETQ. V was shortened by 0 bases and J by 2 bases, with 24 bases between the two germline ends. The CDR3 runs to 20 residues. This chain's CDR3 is CASSLVATPTGTSAYNEQFF. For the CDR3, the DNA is TGCGCCAGCAGCTTGGTTGCGACACCAACCGGGACTTCAGCCTACAATGAGCAGTTCTTC. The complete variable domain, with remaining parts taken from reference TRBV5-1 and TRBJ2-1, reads KAGVTQTPRYLIKTRGQQVTLSCSPISGHRSVSWYQQTPGQGLQFLFEYFSETQRNKGNFPGRFSGRQFSNSRSEMNVSTLELGDSALYLCASSLVATPTGTSAYNEQFFGPGTRLTVL.

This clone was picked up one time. For the CDR3, the DNA is TGCGCCAGCAGCTTGTTGGGACTCAACAATGAGCAGTTCTTC. Protein sequence: CASSLLGLNNEQFF. This sequence joins TRBV5-1 and TRBJ2-1; D is possibly TRBD2 (6 bases). Trimming removed 1 base from V and 5 bases from J, with 10 bases in between. The CDR3 is 14 residues long. In germline, CDR1 is SGHRS, CDR2 YFSETQ.

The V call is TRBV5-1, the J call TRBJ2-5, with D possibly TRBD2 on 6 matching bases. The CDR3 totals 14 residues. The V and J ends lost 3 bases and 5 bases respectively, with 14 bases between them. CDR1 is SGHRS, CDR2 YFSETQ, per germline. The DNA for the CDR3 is TGCGCCAGCAGCTGGGGGGTAAGCCGGGAGACCCAGTACTTC. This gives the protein CASSWGVSRETQYF.

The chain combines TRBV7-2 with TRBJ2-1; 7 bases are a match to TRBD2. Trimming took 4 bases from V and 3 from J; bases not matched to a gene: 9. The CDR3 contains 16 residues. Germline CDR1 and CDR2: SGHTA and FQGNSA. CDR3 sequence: CASSSSGGGNYNEQFF. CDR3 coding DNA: TGTGCCAGCAGCTCGAGCGGCGGGGGAAACTACAATGAGCAGTTCTTC.

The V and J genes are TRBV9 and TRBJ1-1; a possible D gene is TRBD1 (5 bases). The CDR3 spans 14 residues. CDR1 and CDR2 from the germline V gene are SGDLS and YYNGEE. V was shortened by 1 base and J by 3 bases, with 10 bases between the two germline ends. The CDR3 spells CASSVWGRDTEAFF. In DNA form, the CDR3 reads TGTGCCAGCAGCGTATGGGGGAGGGACACTGAAGCTTTCTTT.

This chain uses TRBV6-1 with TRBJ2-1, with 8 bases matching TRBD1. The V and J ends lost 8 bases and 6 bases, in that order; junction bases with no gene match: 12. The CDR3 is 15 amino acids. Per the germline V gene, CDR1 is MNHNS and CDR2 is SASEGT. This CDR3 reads CASHGWQGAVNEQFF. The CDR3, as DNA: TGTGCCAGCCACGGGTGGCAGGGGGCCGTCAATGAGCAGTTCTTC.

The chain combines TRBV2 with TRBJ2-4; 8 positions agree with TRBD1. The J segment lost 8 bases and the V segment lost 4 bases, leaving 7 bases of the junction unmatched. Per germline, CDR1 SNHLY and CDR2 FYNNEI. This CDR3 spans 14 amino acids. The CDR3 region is CASSADRVRHIQYF. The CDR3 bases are TGTGCCAGCAGTGCGGACAGGGTTAGACACATTCAGTACTTC. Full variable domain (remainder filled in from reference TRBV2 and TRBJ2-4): EPEVTQTPSHQVTQMGQEVILRCVPISNHLYFYWYRQILGQKVEFLVSFYNNEISEKSEIFDDQFSVERPDGSNFTLKIRSTKLEDSAMYFCASSADRVRHIQYFGAGTRLSVL.

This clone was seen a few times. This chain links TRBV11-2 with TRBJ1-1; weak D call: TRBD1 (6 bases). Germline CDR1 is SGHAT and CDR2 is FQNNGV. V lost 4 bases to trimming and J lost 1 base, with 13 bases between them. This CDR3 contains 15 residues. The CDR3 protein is CASSWLRGKNTEAFF. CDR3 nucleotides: TGTGCCAGCAGCTGGCTCAGGGGTAAGAACACTGAAGCTTTCTTT.